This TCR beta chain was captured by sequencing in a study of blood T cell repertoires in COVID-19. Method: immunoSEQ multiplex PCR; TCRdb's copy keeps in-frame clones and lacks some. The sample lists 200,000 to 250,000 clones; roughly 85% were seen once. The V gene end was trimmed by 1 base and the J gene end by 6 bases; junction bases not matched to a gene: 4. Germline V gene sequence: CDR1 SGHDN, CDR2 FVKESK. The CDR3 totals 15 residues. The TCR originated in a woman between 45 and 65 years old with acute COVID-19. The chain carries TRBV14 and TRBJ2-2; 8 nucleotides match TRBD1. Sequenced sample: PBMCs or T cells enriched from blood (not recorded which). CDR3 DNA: TGTGCCAGCAGCCAAGCAAGGACAGGGTCCGGGGAGCTGTTTTTT. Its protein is CASSQARTGSGELFF.